One and the same sample provided the 15 T cell receptor beta chains below, sequenced in a study of T-cell reconstitution after alpha-beta-depleted transplantation in children. Construction of the TCRbeta library involved unique molecular identifiers. A single record per CDR3 protein comes from TCRdb applying MiXCR to the PCR reads. The sample has over 200,000 distinct CDR3 sequences; more than 15% are singletons. This material consisted of PBMCs, mostly from graft donor cells, taken 360 days after TCRalphabeta/CD19-depleted stem cell transplant. Every receptor here comes from a male patient between 2 and 9 years old who had a stem cell transplant for acute lymphoblastic leukemia, so the T cells may come from the graft donor.

As regards this clonotype: Given a much more abundant clone one base away, this may be a read error. Given the absence of the conserved phenylalanine or tryptophan at the CDR3 end, a read error is likely. This chain joins TRBV18 and TRBJ2-5, with 9 bases lining up with TRBD2. CDR1 and CDR2 from the germline V gene are KGHSH and LQKENI. CDR3 length: 15 amino acids. With 0 bases clipped from V and 1 base from J, the junction kept 0 bases outside the gene matches. For the CDR3, the DNA is TGTGCCAGCTCACCACCTAGCGGGAGCCAAGAGACCCAGTACTCC. Protein sequence: CASSPPSGSQETQYS.

The table lists this clonotype with a few counts. The V call is TRBV6-1, the J call TRBJ2-2; maybe TRBD2 (6 bases). Germline assignment: CDR1 MNHNS and CDR2 SASEGT. This CDR3 is built from 15 residues. Trimming removed 3 bases from V and 4 bases from J, with 12 bases in between. In DNA, the CDR3 is TGTGCCAGCAGTGATAGCGGAGCGGGCACCGGGGAGCTGTTTTTT. Amino acid sequence: CASSDSGAGTGELFF.

The chain carries TRBV29-1 and TRBJ2-2, with D possibly being TRBD1 (6 bases). This CDR3 has 13 residues. V lost 4 bases, J lost 2 bases, and 8 bases lay in between. Germline assignment: CDR1 SQVTM and CDR2 ANQGSEA. The CDR3 is CSVVGQNTGELFF. The CDR3 nucleotides read TGCAGCGTTGTGGGACAAAACACCGGGGAGCTGTTTTTT.

The chain couples TRBV5-6 to TRBJ2-3; maybe TRBD1 (7 bases). Trimming shortened V by 4 bases and J by 5 bases, and 17 bases separated the two germline ends. This CDR3 is 15 amino acids long. Germline values: CDR1 SGHDT, CDR2 YYEEEE. The CDR3 region is CASSPTGTGGDTQYF. The CDR3 nucleotides read TGTGCCAGCAGCCCGACAGGGACCGGGGGAGATACGCAGTATTTT.

This clonotype appeared a few times. The chain carries TRBV5-5 and TRBJ2-5, with D unclear. Looked up from germline, CDR1 is SGHKS and CDR2 is YYEKEE (reference sequence). This CDR3 has 14 residues. Trimming cost V 5 bases and J 4 bases, with 15 bases left between them. DNA for the CDR3: TGTGCCAGCAGTTACCTAGGTTTGGGAGAGACCCAGTACTTC. This translates into CASSYLGLGETQYF.

The chain couples TRBV5-1 to TRBJ2-3; D possibly corresponds to TRBD2 (6 bases). The V gene's germline CDR1 is SGHRS and CDR2 YFSETQ. V was trimmed by 3 bases and J by 0 bases, leaving 11 bases between them. This CDR3 contains 15 residues. The CDR3 sequence: CASSSGGASTDTQYF. CDR3 nucleotides: TGCGCCAGCAGCTCCGGAGGGGCTAGCACAGATACGCAGTATTTT. The complete variable domain, with remaining parts taken from reference TRBV5-1 and TRBJ2-3, reads KAGVTQTPRYLIKTRGQQVTLSCSPISGHRSVSWYQQTPGQGLQFLFEYFSETQRNKGNFPGRFSGRQFSNSRSEMNVSTLELGDSALYLCASSSGGASTDTQYFGPGTRLTVL.

The J gene is TRBJ1-3, the V gene TRBV15, with TRBD1 as a possible D gene (5 bases). Germline assignment: CDR1 LNHNV and CDR2 YYDKDF (reference sequence). This CDR3 has 16 residues. The V end lost 1 base, the J end lost 1 base, and 11 bases lay between the germline ends. The DNA for the CDR3 is TGTGCCACCAGCAGAGGAACCGGGACTTCTGGAAACACCATATATTTT. This sequence encodes CATSRGTGTSGNTIYF.

This clonotype has just a few counts. The CDR3 DNA follows: TGTGCCAGCAGCCAAGACCCGCGGTGGCGGTACCAAGAGACCCAGTACTTC. It specifies CASSQDPRWRYQETQYF. The chain uses TRBV3-1 and TRBJ2-5; D unresolved. The CDR3 runs to 17 residues. The V gene lost 0 bases and the J gene lost 0 bases, with 14 bases spanning the gap. The germline gives CDR1 LGHDT, CDR2 YNNKEL (reference sequence).

The genes are TRBV5-1 and TRBJ2-3; 9 bases match TRBD2. V was pared by 2 bases and J by 1 base, with 8 bases of the junction left unmatched. The CDR3 runs to 17 residues. Germline V lookup: CDR1 SGHRS, CDR2 YFSETQ. The CDR3 DNA sequence: TGCGCCAGCAGCTTAACCTTATTAGCGGGGGGCACAGATACGCAGTATTTT. This sequence encodes CASSLTLLAGGTDTQYF.

The rearrangement joins TRBV7-6 to TRBJ1-1, with D tentatively TRBD1 (6 bases). CDR3 length: 17 amino acids. V was shortened by 4 bases and J by 4 bases, with 22 bases between the two germline ends. The germline V gene encodes CDR1 SGHVS and CDR2 FNYEAQ. The CDR3 region has the DNA TGTGCCAGCAGCTCACCGGGACACGCAATCGGGGCCACTGAAGCTTTCTTT. Protein product: CASSSPGHAIGATEAFF.

This rearrangement joins TRBV7-8 to TRBJ1-5, with a weak D call TRBD1 (5 bases). Germline values: CDR1 SGHVS, CDR2 FQNEAQ. V was pared by 7 bases and J by 4 bases, with 17 bases between. The CDR3 spans 15 residues. The CDR3 loop reads CASIPNRDFNQPQHF. Here the CDR3 DNA reads TGTGCCAGCATCCCCAACCGGGACTTTAATCAGCCCCAGCATTTT.

The gene calls are TRBV11-2 and TRBJ1-2, with D hard to call. This CDR3 region has 11 residues. The V end was cut by 4 bases, the J end by 4 bases, with 4 bases between. Germline CDR1 is SGHAT and CDR2 is FQNNGV. CDR3 residues: CASSSSYGYTF. CDR3 sequence (DNA): TGTGCCAGCAGCTCCAGCTATGGCTACACCTTC.

This clonotype was seen a handful of times. This chain uses TRBV6-6 with TRBJ1-1; weak D call: TRBD1 (6 bases). Trimming shortened V by 6 bases and J by 5 bases, and 13 bases separated the two germline ends. Germline assignment: CDR1 MNHNY and CDR2 SVGAGI (reference sequence). CDR3 length: 13 amino acids. CDR3 nucleotides: TGTGCCAGCAGCGGGGGGCGAGGGACTGAAGCTTTCTTT. As protein: CASSGGRGTEAFF.

This clonotype was counted between two and nine times. This chain connects TRBV4-3 to TRBJ1-2, with 9 positions matching TRBD1. The trim removed 0 bases at V and 6 bases at J, leaving 11 bases unmatched. Per the germline V gene, CDR1 is LGHNA and CDR2 is YSLEER. CDR3 size: 17 residues. In DNA, the CDR3 is TGCGCCAGCAGCCAAGATGGGGGGACAGGGAGGTTCCATGGCTACACCTTC. Protein: CASSQDGGTGRFHGYTF.

The chain combines TRBV20-1 with TRBJ1-5; maybe TRBD1 (5 bases). The CDR3 loop spans 12 amino acids. V lost 5 bases and J lost 6, with 11 bases in between. Germline CDR1 reads DFQATT; CDR2 reads SNEGSKA (reference sequence). The CDR3 loop is CSAGGVGQPQHF. The DNA for the CDR3 is TGCAGTGCTGGAGGGGTAGGTCAGCCCCAGCATTTT.